This T cell receptor (beta chain) was identified in a study of CD8+CD57+ T cells in acquired aplastic anemia. Using genomic DNA as the template, TCR beta VDJ and CDR3 profiling was carried out. TCRdb processed the reads anew with MiXCR; each CDR3 protein has one entry. The sample records approximately 200,000 distinct CDR3 sequences, over 60% being singletons. This clonotype appeared a few times. The TCR was taken from a human donor with severe aplastic anemia or a healthy control (not recorded which). What was sequenced was sorted CD4+, CD8+, or CD8+CD57+ T cells (not recorded which) from PBMCs.

Written as DNA, the CDR3 is TGTGCCAGTTTGACAAGCTCCTACGAGCAGTACTTC. It is translated as CASLTSSYEQYF. This chain links TRBV5-4 with TRBJ2-7; the D is unclear. Germline V CDR1 and CDR2: SGHNT, YYREEE (reference sequence). The CDR3 totals 12 residues. Trimming took off 8 bases at V and 0 bases at J, with 9 bases between the two ends.